The subject of this entry is one T cell receptor (beta chain). What antigen it recognizes has not been identified. Base qualities are not recorded, but no much larger clone differs from it by a single base. These data are taken from a study of Graves' ophthalmopathy and Graves' hyperthyroidism (dated by TCRdb to 2016 to 2018). With respect to the entire study: A patient counted as having stable hyperthyroidism if there was no progression to ophthalmopathy within 18 months of follow-up. To explore V-J signatures that distinguish ophthalmopathy from hyperthyroidism, a discovery set of 100 patients was enrolled, made up of 40 to 45 with ophthalmopathy and under 65 with stable hyperthyroidism. An independent validation cohort comprised under 20 hyperthyroidism patients and roughly 15 patients who later progressed from hyperthyroidism to ophthalmopathy. The study used TCR beta repertoire signatures to distinguish Graves' ophthalmopathy from Graves' hyperthyroidism and to predict progression to ophthalmopathy. Following sampling, methimazole starting at 30 mg daily was administered to hyperthyroidism patients, and high-dose intravenous methylprednisolone was administered to ophthalmopathy patients. In total, 120 to 150 blood samples were TCR-sequenced: roughly 45 ophthalmopathy, some 72 hyperthyroidism and approximately 17 hyperthyroidism-to-ophthalmopathy patients. T-cell repertoires of thyroid tissue and blood were compared in 5 or 6 hyperthyroidism patients.

The paper as a whole reports these results and caveats: Most expanded thyroid clonotypes with a frequency above 0.001 also appeared in blood, which suggests that blood repertoires may reflect the immune response in the thyroid. No statistical method was used to predetermine the sample size, and group allocation was not hidden from the investigators. In validation, the model predicted ophthalmopathy progression with about 70% sensitivity and roughly 72% specificity; approximately 12 predicted patients were CT-confirmed with GO in a median of around 6 months. The 13-signature model separated ophthalmopathy from stable hyperthyroidism with 85% to 90% sensitivity and less than 83% specificity in cross-validation, and 80%/75% in the test set.

Hyperthyroidism patients were newly diagnosed, were aged 18 to 65 years, and had a disease duration under 2 months. Patients with other autoimmune diseases, uncontrolled infections, pregnancy or lactation were excluded from the study. Clinical symptoms, serum thyroxine, TRAb, thyroid ultrasound and orbital computed tomography were used for diagnosis. Trizol reagent was used to extract the total RNA, and its quality was then checked on an Agilent 2100 Bioanalyzer. TCR beta CDR3 regions were amplified from RNA transcripts for repertoire sequencing. The first round was an RT-PCR using HTBI primers with the Qiagen OneStep RT-PCR kit, and this first round was followed by a second-round multiplex PCR, then size selection and purification. Sequencing of the libraries was carried out on an Illumina HiSeq2000 in paired-end mode with 100 bp reads. The study's processing was this. Reads were processed with SOAPnuke, discarding reads with adapters, uncalled bases, mean Phred below 15, or no exact constant-primer or identifier match. COPE v1.2.5 was used to merge high-quality paired reads. Each unique nucleotide sequence was defined as a clonotype, and clonotypes were aligned to IMGT TRB V, D and J references with MiTCR v1.1. Analysis was restricted to V-J combinations with a frequency above 0.0001, which covered roughly 99% of repertoires. For each V-J combination, a TCR clonal expansion and chaos score was defined as F50 clonal expansion divided by the chaos observed in the TCRdist matrix. Welch's t-statistics and random forest were used to reduce the features to 10 to 15 V-J combinations, which were then used as input to a naive Bayes classifier. The Morisita-Horn index was used to measure how similar the thyroid and blood repertoires were. TCRdb applied fastp at Q25 and MiXCR to the public reads, then kept only in-frame beta chains. One record per CDR3 amino acid sequence lists the most common genes and DNA. The V and J calls reflect TCRdb's pipeline rather than the authors' work. This sample gives around 1,200,000 distinct CDR3 sequences in total; around a third of them show up just once. The ten most abundant clones make up 8.5% to 14% of the sample.

The CDR3 sequence holds 13 residues, the cysteine and phenylalanine included. Kept here is only the CDR3 DNA, which spans 39 bases and is read in frame from base 1. A distance of 8 bases separates the germline ends of V and J, which lose 3 bases and 3 bases respectively. The germline V gene (reference sequence) specifies LNHNV as CDR1 and YYDKDF as CDR2. The sequencing sample was made of peripheral blood or thyroid tissue (not recorded which). The V and J segments used are TRBV15 and TRBJ1-2, with the D gene too uncertain to name. The TCR was taken from an adult man with Graves' hyperthyroidism. The CDR3 protein: CATSSERDYGYTF. The base sequence is TGTGCCACCAGCAGTGAACGGGACTATGGCTACACCTTC. The full variable domain, with segments outside the CDR3 supplied by the reference TRBV15 and TRBJ1-2 proteins, appears as DAMVIQNPRYQVTQFGKPVTLSCSQTLNHNVMYWYQQKSSQAPKLLFHYYDKDFNNEADTPDNFQSRRPNTSFCFLDIRSPGLGDTAMYLCATSSERDYGYTFGSGTRLTVV.